This TCR beta chain is drawn from a study of response to subunit inactivated influenza vaccine. TCRdb called the RT-PCR reads again in MiXCR, with one record for every CDR3 protein. The sample gives hundreds of thousands of distinct CDR3 sequences, roughly 12% of which show up once; more than 9.5% is in the top ten. The trim removed 2 bases at V and 4 bases at J, leaving 8 bases unmatched. Germline lookup yields CDR1 SGHTA and CDR2 FQGNSA. CDR3 length: 16 residues. The data were also submitted as part of a second study, on T cells expressing NK-cell markers. In that study: 5'RACE template switching built TCR beta cDNA with unique molecular identifiers. Seven donors tested HCMV-seropositive and one tested seronegative among the eight sequenced.

This chain connects TRBV7-2 to TRBJ2-7; 10 bases agree with TRBD2. The receptor was isolated from a man aged 45-60 years who received an inactivated influenza vaccine. Specimen: PBMCs from blood, collected on the day of vaccination. The CDR3 bases are TGTGCCAGCAGCTTAACTAGCGGGATTGAGCGGTACGAGCAGTACTTC. Translated, it gives CASSLTSGIERYEQYF.